This T cell receptor (beta chain) stems from a study of blood T cell repertoires in COVID-19. Profiling relied on immunoSEQ multiplex PCR, and the TCRdb table lists in-frame clones only, not all of them. This sample has about 290,000 clones, with around four fifths found just once. Germline V CDR1 and CDR2: KGHSH, LQKENI. This CDR3 region has 14 residues. V lost 3 bases and J 4 bases, leaving 12 bases between the germline ends. The rearrangement joins TRBV18 to TRBJ1-2, with D perhaps matching TRBD1 (5 bases). This receptor was taken from a woman between 50 and 59 years old with active or convalescent COVID-19. Sequenced input: peripheral blood. The CDR3 reads CASSPSREGYGYTF. The CDR3 nucleotides read TGTGCCAGCTCACCGTCCAGGGAGGGCTATGGCTACACCTTC.